The clone carrying this T cell receptor (beta chain) was counted at least ten times. Its antigen is not identified. This entry comes from a study of T cells in Graves' hyperthyroidism and ophthalmopathy. On the study more broadly: Staff took peripheral blood when the initial diagnosis was made, before any treatment began. Study-wide results and caveats: Median prediction lead before ophthalmopathy onset was 6.5 to 7 months with the model. Ophthalmopathy could be told apart from stable hyperthyroidism with a 13 V-J model.

Amplified TCR beta CDR3 regions derived from RNA transcripts. First-round RT-PCR targeting the TCR CDR3 was performed with the HTBI primer set. TCRdb ran MiXCR on the multiplex PCR reads and lists one entry per CDR3 protein. Among 250,000 or so distinct CDR3 sequences listed, 13% to 15% were seen once. Clinical symptoms, serum thyroxine and TRAb, thyroid ultrasound and orbital computed tomography were used for the diagnoses. V was pared by 5 bases and J by 8 bases, with 7 bases of the junction left unmatched. This CDR3 is built from 14 residues. Germline lookup yields CDR1 SNHLY and CDR2 FYNNEI. The chain employs TRBV2 and TRBJ2-1; 9 nucleotides line up with TRBD1. This clonotype was sampled from a woman in her thirties or forties with Graves' hyperthyroidism that later progressed to Graves' ophthalmopathy. Sequencing was performed on blood. DNA for the CDR3: TGTGCCAGCAGTAAGGGACAGGGAGGTTATGAGCAGTTCTTC. It encodes CASSKGQGGYEQFF.